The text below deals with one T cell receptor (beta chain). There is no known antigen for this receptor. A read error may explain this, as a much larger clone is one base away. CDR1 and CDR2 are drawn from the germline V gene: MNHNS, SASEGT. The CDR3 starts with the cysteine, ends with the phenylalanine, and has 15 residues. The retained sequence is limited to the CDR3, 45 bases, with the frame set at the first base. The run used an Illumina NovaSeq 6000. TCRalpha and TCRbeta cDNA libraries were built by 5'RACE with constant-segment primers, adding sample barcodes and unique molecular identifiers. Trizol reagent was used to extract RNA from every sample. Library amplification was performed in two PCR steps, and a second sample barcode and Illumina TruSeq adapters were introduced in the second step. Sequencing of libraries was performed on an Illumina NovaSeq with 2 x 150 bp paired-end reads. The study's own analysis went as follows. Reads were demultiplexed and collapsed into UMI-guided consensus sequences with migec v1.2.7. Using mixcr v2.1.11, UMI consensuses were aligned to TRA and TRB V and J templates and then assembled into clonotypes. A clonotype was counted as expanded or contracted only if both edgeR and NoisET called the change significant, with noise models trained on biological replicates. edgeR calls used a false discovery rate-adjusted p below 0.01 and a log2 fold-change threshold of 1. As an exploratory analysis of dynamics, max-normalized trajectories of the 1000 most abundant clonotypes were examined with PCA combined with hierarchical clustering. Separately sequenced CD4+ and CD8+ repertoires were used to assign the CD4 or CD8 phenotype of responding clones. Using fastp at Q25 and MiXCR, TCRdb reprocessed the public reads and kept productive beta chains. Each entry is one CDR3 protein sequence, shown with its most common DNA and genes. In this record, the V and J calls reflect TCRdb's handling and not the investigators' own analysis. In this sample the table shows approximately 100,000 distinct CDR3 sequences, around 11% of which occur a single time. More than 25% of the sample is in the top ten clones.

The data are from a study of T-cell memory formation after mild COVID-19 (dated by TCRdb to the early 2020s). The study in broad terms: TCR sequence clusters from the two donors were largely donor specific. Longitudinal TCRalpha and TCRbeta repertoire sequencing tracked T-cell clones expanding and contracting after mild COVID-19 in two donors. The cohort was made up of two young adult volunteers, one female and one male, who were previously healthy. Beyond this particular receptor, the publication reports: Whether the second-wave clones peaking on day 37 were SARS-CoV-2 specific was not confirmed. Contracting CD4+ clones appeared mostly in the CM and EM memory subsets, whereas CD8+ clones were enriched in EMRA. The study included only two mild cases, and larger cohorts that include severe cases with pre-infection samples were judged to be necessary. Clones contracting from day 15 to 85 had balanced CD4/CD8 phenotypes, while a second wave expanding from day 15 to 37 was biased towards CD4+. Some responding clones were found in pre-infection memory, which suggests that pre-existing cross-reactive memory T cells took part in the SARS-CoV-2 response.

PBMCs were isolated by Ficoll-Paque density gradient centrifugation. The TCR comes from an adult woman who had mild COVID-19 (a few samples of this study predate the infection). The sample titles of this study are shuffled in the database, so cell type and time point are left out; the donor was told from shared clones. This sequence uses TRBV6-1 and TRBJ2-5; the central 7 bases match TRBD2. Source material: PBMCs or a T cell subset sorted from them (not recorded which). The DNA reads TGTGCCAGCACGCCGGTCGCGGGGGATCAAGAGACCAAGTACTTC. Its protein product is CASTPVAGDQETKYF.